This paragraph covers one TCR beta chain sequence. What it recognizes is unknown. This sample was taken from a study of T cell repertoires in cytomegalovirus infection. Whole-study context: Indicated by public TCR beta signatures were CMV infection and matching HLA type. Study-wide results and caveats: Within the response measured ex vivo, HLA-C-restricted CMV-specific TCR beta clonotypes were dominant.

One entry per CDR3 protein, called by TCRdb with MiXCR from the reads. The table records approximately 200,000 distinct CDR3 sequences, roughly 27% of them present only once. The J segment lost 3 bases and the V segment lost 5 bases, leaving 1 base of the junction unmatched. The CDR3 has 12 residues. Germline loops: CDR1 DFQATT, CDR2 SNEGSKA (reference sequence). The sequencing sample was made of PBMCs. The TCR comes from a human donor in good health (CMV status not recorded). Some clones in this sample may be carry-over from other donors' samples. This chain links TRBV20-1 with TRBJ1-3; 7 nucleotides line up with TRBD1. The CDR3 DNA reads TGCAGTGCTGGGACAGATGGAAACACCATATATTTT. Amino acids: CSAGTDGNTIYF.